A single sample gave rise to the 17 T cell receptor beta chains below, sequenced in a study of regulatory T cells in long-lasting Graves disease. Time point described: persistent/refractory GD, antithyroid drugs over 5 years with positive TRAb. Extracted PBMC RNA gave rise to the TCR library. Relying on iRepertoire HTBI primers and Arm-PCR of CDR3 regions, the team built TCR beta libraries. TCRdb reprocessed the multiplex PCR reads via MiXCR and lists one record per CDR3 protein. The repertoire consists of about 430,000 distinct CDR3 sequences, with around 23% occurring once and the leading ten covering over 11%. The sample here was peripheral blood mononuclear cells (PBMCs), taken when the disease was refractory, from a patient treated with antithyroid drugs. The origin of the receptors is a female donor with Graves disease.

As to this clonotype: A much larger clonotype is one base distant, so this may be a read error. The chain links TRBV6-9 to TRBJ1-5; D gene ambiguous. This CDR3 has 15 residues. Trimming took 4 bases from V and 5 from J, leaving 15 bases between them. Germline CDR1 reads MNHGY; CDR2 reads SVAAGI. In nucleotides, the CDR3 is TGTGCCAGCAGTTTTGAGCAGATCTCCGATCAGCCCCAGCATTTT. Translating gives CASSFEQISDQPQHF.

About this clonotype itself: This may be a read error: a much more frequent sequence differs by one nucleotide. In DNA, the CDR3 is TGTGCCAGCAGCCCACAGGGGGCGAACACCGGGGAGCTGTTTTTT. It encodes CASSPQGANTGELFF. The chain joins TRBV9 to TRBJ2-2; 8 bases agree with TRBD1. The CDR3 loop spans 15 amino acids. Trimming took 4 bases from V and 0 from J; bases not matched to a gene: 2. CDR1 is SGDLS and CDR2 is YYNGEE in the germline V gene.

The rearrangement uses TRBV14 and TRBJ2-5, with D perhaps being TRBD1 or TRBD2 (6 bases each). The CDR3 spans 14 residues. V lost 5 bases and J lost 5, with 15 bases in between. Per the germline V gene, CDR1 is SGHDN and CDR2 is FVKESK. The CDR3 reads CASSYRGRGETQYF. In DNA form, the CDR3 reads TGTGCCAGCAGCTATCGGGGGCGAGGGGAGACCCAGTACTTC. The variable domain in full, with the rest retrieved from reference TRBV14 and TRBJ2-5, is EAGVTQFPSHSVIEKGQTVTLRCDPISGHDNLYWYRRVMGKEIKFLLHFVKESKQDESGMPNNRFLAERTGGTYSTLKVQPAELEDSGVYFCASSYRGRGETQYFGPGTRLLVL.

This clonotype was seen more than once but under ten times. The V and J genes are TRBV20-1 and TRBJ1-1; D unresolved. CDR3 length: 12 amino acids. Between the trimmed V and J ends, which lost 0 bases and 3 bases, there was a span of 5 bases. In germline, CDR1 is DFQATT, CDR2 SNEGSKA (reference sequence). CDR3 sequence (DNA): TGCAGTGCTAGAGATGAAGACACTGAAGCTTTCTTT. This encodes CSARDEDTEAFF.

Ten or more counts support this clonotype. The rearrangement links TRBV2 to TRBJ2-2; unclear D gene. This CDR3 spans 12 amino acids. The V gene lost 0 bases and the J gene lost 6 bases, with 2 bases spanning the gap. Germline values: CDR1 SNHLY, CDR2 FYNNEI. The CDR3 sequence is CASSEAPGELFF. The CDR3 region has the DNA TGTGCCAGCAGTGAAGCGCCCGGGGAGCTGTTTTTT.

The table lists this clonotype with many counts. The rearrangement joins TRBV6-2 or TRBV6-3 to TRBJ2-6; D not resolved. Per the germline V gene, CDR1 is MNHEY and CDR2 is SVGEGT. V lost 3 bases and J lost 3, with 9 bases in between. The CDR3 is made up of 15 amino acids. CDR3 loop: CASSYEIDGANVLTF. The CDR3 coding sequence is TGTGCCAGCAGTTATGAGATTGATGGGGCCAACGTCCTGACTTTC.

This clonotype was counted a few times. The chain recombines TRBV10-3 with TRBJ2-3, with TRBD2 matching over 9 bases. The CDR3 has 14 residues. Germline V gene lookup returns CDR1 ENHRY and CDR2 SYGVKD. V trimming: 6 bases; J trimming: 5 bases; junction bases outside the gene matches: 6. The CDR3 nucleotides are TGTGCCATCAGAATAGCGGGAGAGGTAGATACGCAGTATTTT. It yields the protein CAIRIAGEVDTQYF.

Turning to this clonotype: A read error may produce the germline difference seen at one junction end. The chain couples TRBV19 to TRBJ1-2, with D tentatively TRBD1 (6 bases). CDR3 length: 11 residues. The V gene's germline CDR1 is LNHDA and CDR2 SQIVND (reference sequence). The CDR3 spells CASQRGQSFSF. CDR3 DNA: TGTGCCAGTCAACGTGGACAGAGCTTTTCCTTC.

This clonotype appeared many times. The CDR3 DNA reads TGTGCCAGCAGTTTGACAGCTAATCAGCCCCAGCATTTT. Translating gives CASSLTANQPQHF. This chain uses TRBV28 with TRBJ1-5, with TRBD1 as a possible D gene (5 bases). Germline V CDR1 and CDR2: MDHEN, SYDVKM. Trimming removed 3 bases at V and 4 bases at J, with 7 bases between. The CDR3 sequence is 13 residues long.

The rearrangement uses TRBV5-4 and TRBJ2-2, with D tentatively TRBD2 (5 bases). Trimming pared 4 bases from V and 5 bases from J, leaving 15 bases between. From germline, CDR1 is SGHNT and CDR2 YYREEE (reference sequence). This CDR3 is 15 amino acids long. This CDR3 is CASSGEPGGTGELFF. As DNA, the CDR3 is TGTGCCAGCAGCGGGGAGCCGGGTGGGACCGGGGAGCTGTTTTTT.

The CDR3 here is CASSLEGARDQPQHF. The CDR3 DNA sequence: TGTGCCAGCAGCTTAGAGGGCGCCAGGGATCAGCCCCAGCATTTT. V and J are TRBV11-2 and TRBJ1-5, with a tentative D call TRBD1 (5 bases). Germline assignment: CDR1 SGHAT and CDR2 FQNNGV. The CDR3 covers 15 residues. Trimming shortened V by 0 bases and J by 5 bases, and 11 bases separated the two germline ends.

The sample holds many counts of this clonotype. The gene calls are TRBV28 and TRBJ2-7; TRBD2 matches at 9 bases. Looked up from germline, CDR1 is MDHEN and CDR2 is SYDVKM. Trimming took 6 bases from V and 7 from J; bases not matched to a gene: 13. The CDR3 has 15 amino acids. DNA for the CDR3: TGTGCCAGCAGACCTGAAATAGCGGGAGCTGGGGAGCAGTACTTC. This codes for CASRPEIAGAGEQYF.

This clonotype appeared many times. The chain links TRBV6-5 to TRBJ2-7; D might be TRBD1 (6 bases). The CDR3 sequence is 13 residues long. V was cut by 2 bases and J by 6 bases, with 11 bases left in between. CDR1 is MNHEY and CDR2 is SVGAGI in the germline V gene. The CDR3 nucleotides are TGTGCCAGCAGTTACGAGGGGACAAGCGAGCAGTACTTC. It translates to CASSYEGTSEQYF.

V gene TRBV27 combines with J gene TRBJ1-4; a weak D match, TRBD1 (6 bases). The CDR3 loop spans 16 amino acids. V lost 4 bases and J lost 0, with 12 bases in between. Germline values: CDR1 MNHEY, CDR2 SMNVEV (reference sequence). The CDR3 region has the DNA TGTGCCAGCAGTTCGGTGGGGGCTGCAACTAATGAAAAACTGTTTTTT. Translated, it gives CASSSVGAATNEKLFF.

The genes are TRBV28 and TRBJ2-2; D is ambiguous. Germline loops: CDR1 MDHEN, CDR2 SYDVKM. The CDR3 has 14 amino acids. The V end lost 7 bases, the J end lost 9 bases, and 18 bases lay between the germline ends. As DNA, the CDR3 is TGTGCCAGCAACCCGGTGCCGGCCAACAGGGAGCTGTTTTTT. Translating gives CASNPVPANRELFF.

This clonotype turned up a few times. The rearrangement joins TRBV20-1 to TRBJ2-7; the match to TRBD2 covers 12 bases. The CDR3 has 15 residues. After removal of 1 base from V and 5 bases from J, the junction contained 6 bases not matched to a gene. Germline V gene sequence: CDR1 DFQATT, CDR2 SNEGSKA (reference sequence). The CDR3 is CSARGPSGRADEQYF. The CDR3 bases are TGCAGTGCTAGAGGGCCTAGCGGGAGGGCCGACGAGCAGTACTTC.

This clonotype has only a few counts. The V gene is TRBV10-3, the J gene TRBJ1-6; D is possibly TRBD1 (5 bases). Trimming removed 2 bases at V and 0 bases at J, with 8 bases between. Germline-derived CDR1 and CDR2 are ENHRY and SYGVKD. The CDR3 length is 16 residues. In DNA, the CDR3 is TGTGCCATCAGTGAGGGGGGGAGCTCCTATAATTCACCCCTCCACTTT. Encoded protein: CAISEGGSSYNSPLHF.